These 13 T cell receptor beta chains were all obtained from the same sample, sequenced in a study of cytomegalovirus exposure and HLA in healthy donors. The primer mix had 60 Vbeta and 13 Jbeta primers. The data were produced by immunoSEQ multiplex PCR, yet TCRdb's version contains in-frame clones alone and is incomplete. The repertoire has around 190,000 clones, 84% of them found once; the top ten carry approximately 1.2%. The material sequenced was PBMCs. The receptors shown here come from a girl under 10 years old in good health and CMV-seropositive.

V usage is TRBV19 and J usage is TRBJ2-3, with 7 nucleotides matching TRBD2. This CDR3 is 14 amino acids long. From germline, CDR1 is LNHDA and CDR2 SQIVND (reference sequence). Trimming removed 1 base from V and 5 bases from J; junction bases left unmatched: 3. This CDR3 reads CASSIGRGRDTQYF. The CDR3 nucleotides read TGTGCCAGTAGTATAGGGCGGGGGAGAGATACGCAGTATTTT.

The chain employs TRBV7-6 and TRBJ1-1; the match to TRBD1 covers 8 bases. The junction had 6 bases not matched to a gene; V was cut back by 1 base and J by 2 bases. Germline V gene lookup returns CDR1 SGHVS and CDR2 FNYEAQ. The CDR3 totals 16 residues. CDR3 region: CASSLVGTGPNTEAFF. DNA for the CDR3: TGTGCCAGCAGCTTAGTCGGGACAGGACCCAACACTGAAGCTTTCTTT.

V gene TRBV2 combines with J gene TRBJ2-3, with 12 bases aligning to TRBD2. The J segment lost 2 bases and the V segment lost 7 bases, leaving 10 bases of the junction unmatched. The CDR3 sequence is 17 residues long. CDR1 and CDR2 (germline): SNHLY, FYNNEI. The CDR3: CASNRLAGDGITDTQYF. Here the CDR3 DNA reads TGTGCCAGCAACAGACTAGCGGGGGATGGAATCACAGATACGCAGTATTTT.

The CDR3 nucleotides are TGTGCCAGCAGCCGTGGATATACTATCACAGATACGCAGTATTTT. It yields the protein CASSRGYTITDTQYF. J is TRBJ2-3 and V is TRBV11-1; D not resolved. Trimming left V 5 bases short and J 2 bases short, with 14 bases between. This CDR3 has 15 amino acids. Germline CDR1 is SGHAT and CDR2 is FQDESV (reference sequence).

V gene TRBV7-2 combines with J gene TRBJ1-5, with no clear D. The CDR3 has 14 residues. Germline CDR1 SGHTA, CDR2 FQGNSA. V dropped 3 bases and J dropped 3 bases, with 9 bases sitting between them. In nucleotides, the CDR3 is TGTGCCAGCAGCTTTGACACTTTCAATCAGCCCCAGCATTTT. It codes for CASSFDTFNQPQHF.

V usage is TRBV9 and J usage is TRBJ2-7, with D possibly TRBD2 on 5 matching bases. Deletions cut 1 base from V and 2 bases from J, with 10 bases between. Germline V gives CDR1 SGDLS, CDR2 YYNGEE. The CDR3 loop spans 14 amino acids. CDR3 region: CASSVTGMTYEQYF. The CDR3, as DNA: TGTGCCAGCAGCGTAACGGGGATGACCTACGAGCAGTACTTC. The full variable domain, in which reference TRBV9 and TRBJ2-7 provide the parts outside the CDR3, is DSGVTQTPKHLITATGQRVTLRCSPRSGDLSVYWYQQSLDQGLQFLIQYYNGEERAKGNILERFSAQQFPDLHSELNLSSLELGDSALYFCASSVTGMTYEQYFGPGTRLTVT.

The chain carries TRBV6-1 and TRBJ1-1, with 7 bases matching TRBD1. Germline assignment: CDR1 MNHNS and CDR2 SASEGT. This CDR3 contains 14 residues. V lost 5 bases to trimming and J lost 7 bases; unmatched junction nucleotides: 10. CDR3 amino acids: CASSPIYGTVEAFF. CDR3 DNA sequence: TGTGCCAGCAGTCCCATATATGGGACAGTTGAAGCTTTCTTT.

The chain is built from TRBV9 and TRBJ2-7, with D perhaps matching TRBD2 (6 bases). Germline V lookup: CDR1 SGDLS, CDR2 YYNGEE. This CDR3 contains 14 residues. V was clipped by 4 bases and J by 5 bases, with 16 bases between them. The CDR3, as DNA: TGTGCCAGCAGCCGCCACTGGGACTCAAACGAGCAGTACTTC. Its translation: CASSRHWDSNEQYF. The complete variable domain, with remaining parts taken from reference TRBV9 and TRBJ2-7, reads DSGVTQTPKHLITATGQRVTLRCSPRSGDLSVYWYQQSLDQGLQFLIQYYNGEERAKGNILERFSAQQFPDLHSELNLSSLELGDSALYFCASSRHWDSNEQYFGPGTRLTVT.

The chain links TRBV5-1 to TRBJ1-3, with D possibly being TRBD1 (5 bases). The CDR3 spans 14 residues. Germline assignment: CDR1 SGHRS and CDR2 YFSETQ. Trimming shortened V by 4 bases and J by 1 base, and 9 bases separated the two germline ends. CDR3 residues: CASSPGGSGNTIYF. The CDR3 DNA is TGCGCCAGCAGCCCCGGGGGGTCTGGAAACACCATATATTTT.

The CDR3 loop is CASSKTGGDRDTIYF. The CDR3 DNA sequence: TGCGCCAGCTCAAAGACAGGGGGCGATCGAGACACCATATATTTT. The rearrangement uses TRBV4-1 and TRBJ1-3, with TRBD1 matching 10 bases. CDR3 size: 15 residues. Trimming removed 8 bases from V and 8 bases from J; junction bases left unmatched: 12. CDR1 MGHRA and CDR2 YSYEKL come from the germline V gene.

This clone was counted at least ten times. This chain links TRBV29-1 with TRBJ1-1; TRBD1 matches at 8 bases. The CDR3 extends over 14 amino acids. J gave up 2 bases and V 7 bases, and 9 bases lay outside the gene matches. Germline values: CDR1 SQVTM, CDR2 ANQGSEA. In DNA form, the CDR3 reads TGCAGCGGCGTACAGGGGGACCGAAACACTGAAGCTTTCTTT. Its translation: CSGVQGDRNTEAFF.

The chain has TRBV5-1 and TRBJ1-5; TRBD1 is a possible D gene (5 bases). Deletions cut 0 bases from V and 7 bases from J, with 14 bases between. This CDR3 contains 15 residues. Germline values: CDR1 SGHRS, CDR2 YFSETQ. The CDR3 nucleotides are TGCGCCAGCAGCTTGGTCGCAGGGCAGGGACAGCCCCAGCATTTT. Translated: CASSLVAGQGQPQHF. Filled out from reference TRBV5-1 and TRBJ1-5, the complete variable domain reads KAGVTQTPRYLIKTRGQQVTLSCSPISGHRSVSWYQQTPGQGLQFLFEYFSETQRNKGNFPGRFSGRQFSNSRSEMNVSTLELGDSALYLCASSLVAGQGQPQHFGDGTRLSIL.

V and J are TRBV6-5 and TRBJ2-7; TRBD1 agrees at 7 bases. CDR1 is MNHEY and CDR2 is SVGAGI in the germline V gene. Unmatched junction bases numbered 6, after V lost 7 bases and J lost 6 bases. The CDR3 has 12 residues. Here the CDR3 DNA reads TGTGCCAGCAAAAGGGACAGCCTCGAGCAGTACTTC. The encoded protein is CASKRDSLEQYF.